Below, 28 T cell receptor beta chains from the same sample are listed, as sequenced in a study of T cells in Graves' hyperthyroidism and ophthalmopathy. Researchers took RNA transcripts and amplified the TCR beta CDR3 regions from them. RT-PCR in the first round (using the HTBI primer set) targeted the TCR CDR3. TCRdb processed the multiplex PCR reads anew with MiXCR; each CDR3 protein has one entry. The table has some 720,000 distinct CDR3 sequences, roughly 15% seen once. Material for sequencing was blood. All receptors come from a man in his late teens or twenties with Graves' hyperthyroidism.

The V and J genes are TRBV12-3 or TRBV12-4 and TRBJ2-7; 10 positions agree with TRBD2. J gave up 0 bases and V 6 bases, and 8 bases lay outside the gene matches. This CDR3 has 16 amino acids. In DNA, the CDR3 is TGTGCCAGCAGCTTGACTAGCGGGTGGCTCTCCTACGAGCAGTACTTC. Residues: CASSLTSGWLSYEQYF.

This clonotype was counted only a few times. The chain employs TRBV7-9 and TRBJ1-1; TRBD1 aligns across 7 bases. Germline V CDR1 and CDR2: SEHNR, FQNEAQ (reference sequence). This CDR3 contains 16 residues. The J segment lost 3 bases and the V segment lost 5 bases, leaving 12 bases of the junction unmatched. CDR3 sequence (DNA): TGTGCCAGCAGCCCCACATACAGGGGTGAGGACACTGAAGCTTTCTTT. The encoded protein is CASSPTYRGEDTEAFF.

Comment on this clonotype: It is likely a read error, because the conserved phenylalanine at the end of the CDR3 is missing. J is TRBJ1-1 and V is TRBV20-1, with 7 positions matching TRBD1. J gave up 0 bases and V 6 bases, and 16 bases lay outside the gene matches. Germline CDR1 reads DFQATT; CDR2 reads SNEGSKA (reference sequence). This CDR3 comprises 17 residues. In DNA, the CDR3 is TGCAGTGCCAGACGGGCAGGGGGGGAATATTTGAACACTGAAGCTTTCCTT. Translated: CSARRAGGEYLNTEAFL.

Many counts were recorded for this clonotype. The chain uses TRBV20-1 and TRBJ2-7; 11 nucleotides line up with TRBD2. CDR3 size: 13 residues. Trimming cost V 7 bases and J 7 bases; bases outside gene matches: 9. Germline V gene lookup returns CDR1 DFQATT and CDR2 SNEGSKA (reference sequence). CDR3 in DNA: TGCAGTGGGGGACCACTAGCGGGAGAAGAGCAGTACTTC. Translating gives CSGGPLAGEEQYF.

The CDR3, as DNA: TGCAGTGCTAGGCTGCTGGAGTACACTGAAGCTTTCTTT. This codes for CSARLLEYTEAFF. The chain uses TRBV20-1 and TRBJ1-1; D unresolved. The CDR3 extends over 13 amino acids. Germline V lookup: CDR1 DFQATT, CDR2 SNEGSKA (reference sequence). V was cut by 3 bases and J by 3 bases, with 11 bases left in between.

This clonotype has only a few counts. V is TRBV7-9 and J is TRBJ1-3; D gene ambiguous. Germline V gene lookup returns CDR1 SEHNR and CDR2 FQNEAQ (reference sequence). The CDR3 length is 12 residues. Trimming shortened V by 8 bases and J by 4 bases, and 9 bases separated the two germline ends. In nucleotides, the CDR3 is TGTGCCAGCGGGCCCCCCGGAAACACCATATATTTT. It yields the protein CASGPPGNTIYF.

This clonotype has ten or more counts. The chain is built from TRBV11-2 and TRBJ1-1, with a possible D match to TRBD1 (5 bases). Trimming stripped 5 bases from V and 4 bases from J, with 20 bases between. In germline, CDR1 is SGHAT, CDR2 FQNNGV. The CDR3 has 16 residues. In DNA form, the CDR3 reads TGTGCCAGCAGCACGTCCCCCCGGGGGGTGGGCACTGAAGCTTTCTTT. It translates to CASSTSPRGVGTEAFF.

This clonotype was seen ten or more times. The CDR3 reads CASTPTELRVNEQYF. CDR3 bases: TGTGCCAGCACCCCAACAGAGCTGAGGGTGAACGAGCAGTACTTC. The rearrangement joins TRBV2 to TRBJ2-7; a weak D match, TRBD2 (5 bases). The ends were cut back, 7 bases at V and 5 bases at J, with 21 bases in the middle. This CDR3 comprises 15 residues. Germline V gives CDR1 SNHLY, CDR2 FYNNEI.

This clonotype was counted ten times or more. V is TRBV28 and J is TRBJ2-4; D remains ambiguous. V was trimmed by 5 bases and J by 0 bases, leaving 11 bases between them. This CDR3 comprises 15 residues. CDR1 and CDR2 (germline): MDHEN, SYDVKM. Here the CDR3 reads CASSLTLLAKNIQYF. In nucleotides, the CDR3 is TGTGCCAGCAGTCTGACACTTCTAGCCAAAAACATTCAGTACTTC.

Worth noting for this clonotype: This may be a read error: a much more frequent sequence differs by one nucleotide. V gene TRBV5-1 combines with J gene TRBJ2-7; D possibly matches TRBD1 or TRBD2 (6 bases each). V was pared by 4 bases and J by 4 bases, with 18 bases between. Germline V gene sequence: CDR1 SGHRS, CDR2 YFSETQ. The CDR3 runs to 15 residues. The CDR3 loop is CASSTEGHLPYEQYF. The CDR3 coding sequence is TGCGCCAGCAGCACGGAGGGACACTTACCTTACGAGCAGTACTTC.

For this clonotype: This may arise from a read error, as a much more abundant clone is one base away. This chain connects TRBV28 to TRBJ2-3, with 8 bases lining up with TRBD2. CDR1 is MDHEN and CDR2 is SYDVKM in the germline V gene. CDR3 length: 18 residues. Here the CDR3 DNA reads TGTGCCTCCCCAAAGCCCGGCACTAGCGGCCAAAGCACAAATACGCAGTATTTT. Translation gives CASPKPGTSGQSTNTQYF.

This clonotype showed up just a few times. The chain uses TRBV3-1 and TRBJ1-3; D gene unclear. Trimming took off 4 bases at V and 0 bases at J, with 10 bases between the two ends. The CDR3 runs to 15 residues. The germline V gene encodes CDR1 LGHDT and CDR2 YNNKEL (reference sequence). CDR3 amino acids: CASSPDGLSGNTIYF. CDR3 nucleotide sequence: TGTGCCAGCAGCCCAGACGGACTCTCTGGAAACACCATATATTTT.

At least ten counts were recorded for this clonotype. This CDR3 reads CAGTWESYNEQFF. The CDR3 DNA reads TGTGCCGGGACCTGGGAGTCCTACAATGAGCAGTTCTTC. The rearrangement links TRBV30 to TRBJ2-1; D might be TRBD1 or TRBD2, each matching 5 bases. The V gene's germline CDR1 is GTSNPN and CDR2 SVGIG (reference sequence). V was pared by 8 bases and J by 1 base, with 12 bases between. The CDR3 covers 13 residues.

Only a few counts were recorded for this clonotype. The chain joins TRBV5-5 to TRBJ2-7; TRBD2 agrees at 14 bases. Germline CDR1 is SGHKS and CDR2 is YYEKEE (reference sequence). Losses at the gene ends were 0 bases for V and 2 bases for J; bases not matched to a gene: 4. The CDR3 sequence is 17 residues long. The CDR3: CASSLARTSGRTYEQYF. The CDR3 DNA reads as TGTGCCAGCAGCTTGGCACGGACTAGCGGGAGGACCTACGAGCAGTACTTC.

This chain uses TRBV20-1 with TRBJ2-1; TRBD2 aligns across 7 bases. After removal of 0 bases from V and 1 base from J, the junction contained 6 bases not matched to a gene. The CDR3 runs 16 residues. Germline V CDR1 and CDR2: DFQATT, SNEGSKA (reference sequence). The CDR3 DNA is TGCAGTGCTAGAGATGGAGCGGGAATGTCCTACAATGAGCAGTTCTTC. This translates into CSARDGAGMSYNEQFF.

In its sample, this clonotype was seen many times. The rearrangement joins TRBV6-1 to TRBJ1-2; the match to TRBD1 covers 9 bases. Germline V CDR1 and CDR2: MNHNS, SASEGT. This CDR3 has 17 amino acids. The trim removed 5 bases at V and 2 bases at J, leaving 12 bases unmatched. The CDR3 protein is CASSTTQLQGANYGYTF. The CDR3 DNA sequence: TGTGCCAGCAGTACTACCCAACTACAGGGGGCGAACTATGGCTACACCTTC.

This clonotype appeared many times. The chain combines TRBV24-1 with TRBJ1-2; D call uncertain. The germline V and J ends were trimmed by 3 bases and 1 base, with 8 bases remaining between them. This CDR3 comprises 14 residues. Germline CDR1 is KGHDR and CDR2 is SFDVKD. The CDR3 protein is CATSDTVLNYGYTF. The DNA of the CDR3 is TGTGCCACCAGTGATACAGTACTTAACTATGGCTACACCTTC.

Points on this clonotype: A read error may account for a junction end that differs from germline. This chain connects TRBV5-1 to TRBJ2-5; the D gene is possibly TRBD2 (5 bases). Looked up from germline, CDR1 is SGHRS and CDR2 is YFSETQ. There are 15 residues in the CDR3. CDR3 amino acids: CASSLGGLYQGTQYF. The CDR3 DNA reads as TGCGCCAGCAGCTTGGGCGGGCTGTACCAAGGGACCCAGTACTTC. The variable domain in full, with the rest retrieved from reference TRBV5-1 and TRBJ2-5, is KAGVTQTPRYLIKTRGQQVTLSCSPISGHRSVSWYQQTPGQGLQFLFEYFSETQRNKGNFPGRFSGRQFSNSRSEMNVSTLELGDSALYLCASSLGGLYQGTQYFGPGTRLLVL.

In this sample, this clonotype turned up a few times. One junction end disagrees with the germline gene, perhaps due to a read error. This rearrangement joins TRBV11-2 to TRBJ2-5, with 9 positions matching TRBD1. Germline CDR1 is SGHAT and CDR2 is FQNNGV. CDR3 length equals 14 residues. The CDR3 here is CASSTQGAEETRYF. CDR3 coding DNA: TGTGCCAGCAGCACACAGGGGGCTGAAGAGACCCGGTACTTC.

The chain combines TRBV7-9 with TRBJ2-1; the match to TRBD2 covers 9 bases. Germline lookup yields CDR1 SEHNR and CDR2 FQNEAQ (reference sequence). This CDR3 is 17 amino acids long. The J segment lost 0 bases and the V segment lost 0 bases, leaving 3 bases of the junction unmatched. The CDR3 loop is CASSLATSGFSYNEQFF. In nucleotides, the CDR3 is TGTGCCAGCAGCTTAGCGACTAGCGGATTCTCCTACAATGAGCAGTTCTTC.

V and J are TRBV20-1 and TRBJ1-1, with a tentative D call TRBD1 (5 bases). The V gene's germline CDR1 is DFQATT and CDR2 SNEGSKA (reference sequence). V was shortened by 6 bases and J by 1 base, with 12 bases between the two germline ends. The CDR3 consists of 13 residues. The CDR3 is CSALLDRNTEAFF. CDR3 bases: TGCAGTGCCTTATTAGACAGGAACACTGAAGCTTTCTTT.

The sample holds many counts of this clonotype. V and J are TRBV12-3 or TRBV12-4 and TRBJ2-7; the D is unclear. The ends were cut back, 3 bases at V and 1 base at J, with 7 bases in the middle. The CDR3 has 13 residues. The chain's CDR3 is CASSLTRSYEQYF. As DNA, the CDR3 is TGTGCCAGCAGTTTGACTCGATCCTACGAGCAGTACTTC.

The chain carries TRBV29-1 and TRBJ2-5; D is unclear. The CDR3 has 11 residues. The V gene's germline CDR1 is SQVTM and CDR2 ANQGSEA. Trimming left V 4 bases short and J 10 bases short, with 13 bases between. Here the CDR3 reads CSVGPSRYQYF. The DNA of the CDR3 is TGCAGCGTTGGGCCATCGCGATACCAGTACTTC.

A remark on this clonotype: Given a much more abundant clone one base away, this may be a read error. The chain links TRBV10-3 to TRBJ1-1, with TRBD1 identical over 7 bases. The CDR3 sequence is 14 residues long. Germline V CDR1 and CDR2: ENHRY, SYGVKD. The DNA of the CDR3 is TGTGACATCAGCCCCGGGGGGACAGACACTGAAGCTTTCTTT. Amino acids: CDISPGGTDTEAFF.

The V gene is TRBV7-3, the J gene TRBJ2-4; D is perhaps TRBD1 or TRBD2 (7 bases each). V lost 2 bases and J 8 bases, leaving 13 bases between the germline ends. Germline values: CDR1 SGHTA, CDR2 FQGTGA. The CDR3 runs 14 residues. CDR3 in DNA: TGTGCCAGCAGCTTATCAGGGGGAGGGGACATTCAGTACTTC. This translates into CASSLSGGGDIQYF.

The chain recombines TRBV5-1 with TRBJ2-2; D call uncertain. The V and J ends lost 4 bases and 6 bases respectively, with 10 bases between them. The CDR3 has 13 amino acids. Germline V gene lookup returns CDR1 SGHRS and CDR2 YFSETQ. CDR3: CASSASGPGELFF. The CDR3 DNA sequence: TGCGCCAGCAGCGCTAGTGGCCCCGGGGAGCTGTTTTTT.

V gene TRBV7-9 combines with J gene TRBJ1-2; tentatively, D is TRBD1 (6 bases). Germline CDR1 and CDR2: SEHNR and FQNEAQ (reference sequence). The CDR3 spans 11 residues. The V and J ends lost 5 bases and 7 bases respectively, with 8 bases between them. The CDR3 loop is CASSIRGGYTF. The CDR3 bases are TGTGCCAGCAGCATCAGGGGTGGCTACACCTTC.

This clonotype was detected ten times or more. The J gene is TRBJ2-1, the V gene TRBV5-5; 11 bases match TRBD2. Per germline, CDR1 SGHKS and CDR2 YYEKEE (reference sequence). V gave up 4 bases and J gave up 7 bases; unmatched junction bases: 7. The CDR3 consists of 15 residues. The CDR3 DNA reads TGTGCCAGCAGCAAACTAGCGGGAGCAGGGAATGAGCAGTTCTTC. Protein product: CASSKLAGAGNEQFF.